A single sample is the source of the 21 T cell receptor beta chains below, sequenced in a study of lymphopenia after photon versus proton radiotherapy. Clones were sequenced by immunoSEQ multiplex PCR, and TCRdb holds only the in-frame ones, with some missing. The sample holds some 7,300 clones, roughly nine tenths seen once. The sample here was peripheral blood, taken from a patient treated with photon-based radiotherapy. Receptors originate from a man aged 55 to 70 with cholangiocarcinoma.

This chain links TRBV5-4 with TRBJ2-2; the match to TRBD2 covers 9 bases. V lost 3 bases to trimming and J lost 7 bases; unmatched junction nucleotides: 7. The CDR3 is 15 amino acids. Germline V CDR1 and CDR2: SGHNT, YYREEE (reference sequence). The CDR3 protein is CASSSQAGGHGELFF. The CDR3, as DNA: TGTGCCAGCAGCTCTCAAGCGGGAGGACACGGGGAGCTGTTTTTT. Together with reference TRBV5-4 and TRBJ2-2, the CDR3 gives the full variable domain: ETGVTQSPTHLIKTRGQQVTLRCSSQSGHNTVSWYQQALGQGPQFIFQYYREEENGRGNFPPRFSGLQFPNYSSELNVNALELDDSALYLCASSSQAGGHGELFFGEGSRLTVL.

This rearrangement joins TRBV19 to TRBJ1-5; D not resolved. Looked up from germline, CDR1 is LNHDA and CDR2 is SQIVND (reference sequence). V dropped 8 bases and J dropped 3 bases, with 11 bases sitting between them. The CDR3 runs 13 residues. In nucleotides, the CDR3 is TGTGCCAGTTCATGGGGTCTCAATCAGCCCCAGCATTTT. Translated: CASSWGLNQPQHF.

By its share, this clone is medium-sized. The V and J genes are TRBV4-3 and TRBJ2-2; weak D call: TRBD2 (6 bases). Trimming stripped 0 bases from V and 4 bases from J, with 12 bases between. Germline loops: CDR1 LGHNA, CDR2 YSLEER. The CDR3 is made up of 16 amino acids. CDR3 in amino acids: CASSQDRAGTTGELFF. The CDR3 DNA sequence: TGCGCCAGCAGCCAAGATCGGGCGGGGACCACCGGGGAGCTGTTTTTT.

The count of this clone is one. This sequence joins TRBV7-9 and TRBJ2-3; 8 bases map to TRBD1. J was trimmed by 7 bases and V by 4 bases; bases with no gene match: 7. CDR1 and CDR2 from the germline V gene are SEHNR and FQNEAQ (reference sequence). The CDR3 has 14 residues. CDR3 sequence: CASSSGQGGYTQYF. The CDR3 nucleotides are TGTGCCAGCAGCTCCGGACAGGGCGGTTATACGCAGTATTTT.

As DNA, the CDR3 is TGTGCCAGTAGTATATCCGCGAACACTGAAGCTTTCTTT. Its protein is CASSISANTEAFF. The rearrangement joins TRBV19 to TRBJ1-1; D ambiguous. The V and J ends lost 2 bases and 1 base respectively, with 5 bases between them. The length of the CDR3 is 13 residues. Looked up from germline, CDR1 is LNHDA and CDR2 is SQIVND (reference sequence).

This chain connects TRBV27 to TRBJ2-3, with TRBD2 identical over 11 bases. V was clipped by 4 bases and J by 1 base; unmatched bases: 16. Germline V lookup: CDR1 MNHEY, CDR2 SMNVEV (reference sequence). This CDR3 has 20 amino acids. CDR3 bases: TGTGCCAGCAGTTCTCGTGGGACTAGCGGTGGCAGTCGGGGCACAGATACGCAGTATTTT. Amino acid sequence: CASSSRGTSGGSRGTDTQYF.

This chain links TRBV5-6 with TRBJ1-6; D call uncertain. With 4 bases removed from V and 6 bases from J, the gap between germline ends came to 14 bases. Germline V lookup: CDR1 SGHDT, CDR2 YYEEEE. The CDR3 totals 15 residues. DNA for the CDR3: TGTGCCAGCAGCCGGACGGTGGGAGTTAATTCACCCCTCCACTTT. It is translated as CASSRTVGVNSPLHF.

This chain links TRBV4-1 with TRBJ2-1; TRBD2 agrees at 8 bases. This CDR3 has 15 amino acids. In germline, CDR1 is MGHRA, CDR2 YSYEKL. V dropped 8 bases and J dropped 6; count of bases not matched to a gene: 12. As DNA, the CDR3 is TGCGCCAGCGGGAACCGGGAGGGCCTGTCCAATGAGCAGTTCTTC. Protein: CASGNREGLSNEQFF.

V gene TRBV28 combines with J gene TRBJ2-1; 9 bases fit TRBD2. CDR1 and CDR2 from the germline V gene are MDHEN and SYDVKM. J was trimmed by 8 bases and V by 2 bases; bases with no gene match: 4. CDR3 length: 14 residues. This CDR3 is CASSLVGGGDEQFF. CDR3 DNA: TGTGCCAGCAGTTTAGTAGGCGGGGGGGATGAGCAGTTCTTC.

The chain recombines TRBV7-3 with TRBJ2-6; D call uncertain. With 5 bases removed from V and 5 bases from J, the gap between germline ends came to 22 bases. This CDR3 has 18 residues. Germline values: CDR1 SGHTA, CDR2 FQGTGA. CDR3 protein: CASSVIQRLQSRANVLTF. The DNA of the CDR3 is TGTGCCAGCAGCGTAATACAACGCTTACAAAGTCGGGCCAACGTCCTGACTTTC. Together with reference TRBV7-3 and TRBJ2-6, the CDR3 gives the full variable domain: GAGVSQTPSNKVTEKGKYVELRCDPISGHTALYWYRQSLGQGPEFLIYFQGTGAADDSGLPNDRFFAVRPEGSVSTLKIQRTERGDSAVYLCASSVIQRLQSRANVLTFGAGSRLTVL.

The chain has TRBV25-1 and TRBJ2-7; unclear D gene. Trimming stripped 1 base from V and 2 bases from J, with 15 bases between. The CDR3 has 16 amino acids. Germline V gene sequence: CDR1 MGHDK, CDR2 SYGVNS. The DNA of the CDR3 is TGTGCCAGCAGTGAATGGGCCGCCGCTCGGGCCTACGAGCAGTACTTC. It codes for CASSEWAAARAYEQYF.

The chain combines TRBV2 with TRBJ2-5, with 7 bases fitting TRBD2. CDR3 length: 14 amino acids. Trimming took 6 bases from V and 2 from J; bases not matched to a gene: 6. Germline-derived CDR1 and CDR2 are SNHLY and FYNNEI. The CDR3 here is CASSLWREQETQYF. CDR3 DNA: TGTGCCAGCAGCCTGTGGCGGGAGCAAGAGACCCAGTACTTC.

This chain connects TRBV10-2 to TRBJ1-1; D is undetermined. Germline V gene data show CDR1 as WSHSY and CDR2 as SAAADI. The CDR3 is made up of 13 amino acids. Trimming took off 10 bases at V and 3 bases at J, with 15 bases between the two ends. The CDR3 region is CATALTEYTEAFF. In nucleotides, the CDR3 is TGCGCCACCGCATTAACAGAGTACACTGAAGCTTTCTTT.

The chain is built from TRBV2 and TRBJ2-7; maybe TRBD1 (6 bases). Germline V gene lookup returns CDR1 SNHLY and CDR2 FYNNEI. CDR3 length: 14 amino acids. V gave up 7 bases and J gave up 2 bases, with 15 bases separating them. The CDR3 bases are TGTGCCAGCAACAGGGAGCGTTCGACCTACGAGCAGTACTTC. Protein sequence: CASNRERSTYEQYF.

This rearrangement joins TRBV9 to TRBJ2-1, with 11 bases aligning to TRBD2. J lost 6 bases, V lost 2 bases, and 4 bases had no gene match. Germline V gives CDR1 SGDLS, CDR2 YYNGEE. CDR3 length equals 15 residues. The CDR3 protein is CASSVLAGGGNEQFF. The CDR3 coding sequence is TGTGCCAGCAGCGTCCTAGCGGGAGGTGGCAATGAGCAGTTCTTC. The whole variable domain, remainder taken from reference TRBV9 and TRBJ2-1, is DSGVTQTPKHLITATGQRVTLRCSPRSGDLSVYWYQQSLDQGLQFLIQYYNGEERAKGNILERFSAQQFPDLHSELNLSSLELGDSALYFCASSVLAGGGNEQFFGPGTRLTVL.

This chain links TRBV9 with TRBJ2-3, with 9 bases identical to TRBD2. The CDR3 contains 16 residues. CDR1 is SGDLS, CDR2 YYNGEE, per germline. The V and J ends lost 0 bases and 2 bases, in that order; junction bases with no gene match: 4. The CDR3 DNA reads as TGTGCCAGCAGCGTAGTAGCGGGGGCCCCCACAGATACGCAGTATTTT. Protein sequence: CASSVVAGAPTDTQYF.

V usage is TRBV14 and J usage is TRBJ1-2; D gene ambiguous. The V and J ends lost 0 bases and 4 bases respectively, with 3 bases between them. CDR3 length equals 12 residues. Germline values: CDR1 SGHDN, CDR2 FVKESK. The CDR3 DNA is TGTGCCAGCAGCCAAGATCTCTATGGCTACACCTTC. It translates to CASSQDLYGYTF.

The V gene is TRBV28, the J gene TRBJ2-5; TRBD2 aligns across 10 bases. Germline trimming cut 3 bases from V and 2 bases from J; bases unmatched to any gene: 6. This CDR3 contains 16 residues. Per germline, CDR1 MDHEN and CDR2 SYDVKM. The CDR3 sequence: CASSLEASGGQETQYF. The DNA for the CDR3 is TGTGCCAGCAGTTTGGAGGCTAGCGGGGGACAAGAGACCCAGTACTTC.

The chain recombines TRBV11-3 with TRBJ2-2, with D perhaps being TRBD1 or TRBD2 (5 bases each). Trimming took 4 bases from V and 6 from J, leaving 15 bases between them. The CDR3 has 15 residues. Per germline, CDR1 SGHNT and CDR2 YENEEA. CDR3 sequence reads: CASSSGTLGAGELFF. CDR3 sequence (DNA): TGTGCCAGCAGCTCCGGGACCCTGGGTGCCGGGGAGCTGTTTTTT.

This clone has just one count. V is TRBV4-2 and J is TRBJ2-1, with unresolved D. The CDR3 extends over 12 amino acids. Per the germline V gene, CDR1 is LGHNA and CDR2 is YNFKEQ. Trimming took 4 bases from V and 7 from J, leaving 8 bases between them. The CDR3 sequence: CASSPGLNEQFF. For the CDR3, the DNA is TGTGCCAGCAGCCCTGGTCTTAATGAGCAGTTCTTC.

The V call is TRBV15, the J call TRBJ2-2; either TRBD1 or TRBD2 may fit D (6 bases each). Trimming stripped 3 bases from V and 0 bases from J, with 8 bases between. The CDR3 has 15 residues. Germline CDR1 is LNHNV and CDR2 is YYDKDF (reference sequence). CDR3 sequence reads: CATSSGGSNTGELFF. CDR3 coding DNA: TGTGCCACCAGCAGCGGGGGCTCGAACACCGGGGAGCTGTTTTTT.